The clone carrying this T cell receptor beta chain has ten or more counts. Its antigen is not identified. This sample is drawn from a study of T-cell reconstitution after alpha-beta-depleted transplantation in children. Overall study findings and caveats: At one year after transplant, newly produced T cells mostly accounted for T-cell counts and diversity. Two months or so post-transplant, alpha-beta T cells reportedly derived from several hundred expanded graft clones.

Unique molecular identifiers were used in preparing the TCRbeta library. Each CDR3 protein gets one entry after TCRdb re-called the PCR reads with MiXCR. Of approximately 290,000 distinct CDR3 sequences in the sample, around a tenth are singletons; the top ten hold about 20%. Between the trimmed V and J ends, which lost 2 bases and 6 bases, there was a span of 10 bases. The CDR3 consists of 12 residues. Germline-derived CDR1 and CDR2 are DFQATT and SNEGSKA (reference sequence). This receptor was identified in a male patient under 10 years old who had a stem cell transplant for chronic granulomatous disease, so the T cells may come from the graft donor. This sequence joins TRBV20-1 and TRBJ2-5, with D hard to call. Here the sequenced sample was peripheral blood, taken 180 days after TCRalphabeta/CD19-depleted stem cell transplant. CDR3 sequence: CSARMGGKTQYF. The CDR3 DNA reads as TGCAGTGCTAGAATGGGTGGGAAGACCCAGTACTTC.